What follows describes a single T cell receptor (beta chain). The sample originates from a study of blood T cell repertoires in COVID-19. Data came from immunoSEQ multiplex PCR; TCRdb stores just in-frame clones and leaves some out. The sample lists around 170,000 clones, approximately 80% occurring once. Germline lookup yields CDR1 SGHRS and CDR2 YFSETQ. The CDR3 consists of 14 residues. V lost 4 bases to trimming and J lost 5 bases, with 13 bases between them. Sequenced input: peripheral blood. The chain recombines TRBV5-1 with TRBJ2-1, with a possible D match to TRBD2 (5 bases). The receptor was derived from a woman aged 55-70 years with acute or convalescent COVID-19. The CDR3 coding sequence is TGCGCCAGCAGCACGGGAATCTATAACAATGAGCAGTTCTTC. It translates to CASSTGIYNNEQFF.